The 14 T cell receptor beta chains listed next were all sequenced from one sample in a study of T cell responses to AZD1222 COVID-19 vaccine. Libraries were prepared by immunoSEQ multiplex PCR; TCRdb keeps only in-frame clonotypes and omits some of them. In the table there are tens of thousands of clones, just over 90% of which are singletons. The sample here was peripheral blood, taken on day 0 of AZD1222 vaccination. These receptors all stem from an adult in good health.

The gene calls are TRBV19 and TRBJ1-2; 7 positions agree with TRBD1. Germline V gives CDR1 LNHDA, CDR2 SQIVND (reference sequence). The CDR3 loop spans 15 amino acids. V lost 4 bases, J lost 2 bases, and 7 bases stayed unmatched. The CDR3 here is CASSRTGSTNYGYTF. The DNA of the CDR3 is TGTGCCAGTAGTAGGACAGGAAGTACCAACTATGGCTACACCTTC.

The genes are TRBV5-4 and TRBJ2-5; weak D call: TRBD1 (6 bases). CDR1 is SGHNT, CDR2 YYREEE, per germline (reference sequence). Deletions cut 5 bases from V and 4 bases from J, with 21 bases between. The CDR3 has 16 residues. CDR3 sequence: CASRDTGLSFPETQYF. CDR3 DNA sequence: TGTGCCAGCAGGGACACAGGGTTGTCCTTTCCAGAGACCCAGTACTTC.

V is TRBV10-1 and J is TRBJ2-3, with 12 bases fitting TRBD2. The CDR3 is made up of 17 amino acids. From germline, CDR1 is WNHNN and CDR2 SYGVQD (reference sequence). Losses at the gene ends were 0 bases for V and 0 bases for J; bases not matched to a gene: 1. The CDR3 bases are TGCGCCAGCAGTGAGTCGACTAGCGGGGGTAGCACAGATACGCAGTATTTT. This gives the protein CASSESTSGGSTDTQYF.

The chain employs TRBV27 and TRBJ1-2; 7 bases agree with TRBD1. The length of the CDR3 is 13 residues. From germline, CDR1 is MNHEY and CDR2 SMNVEV (reference sequence). After removal of 4 bases from V and 4 bases from J, the junction contained 3 bases not matched to a gene. CDR3 sequence: CASSSTGSYGYTF. The CDR3 coding sequence is TGTGCCAGCAGTTCGACAGGGTCCTATGGCTACACCTTC.

This rearrangement joins TRBV19 to TRBJ1-2, with D unclear. The CDR3 runs 15 residues. From germline, CDR1 is LNHDA and CDR2 SQIVND (reference sequence). Trimming removed 9 bases from V and 2 bases from J, with 19 bases in between. Here the CDR3 reads CASLPVGSRNYGYTF. The CDR3 nucleotides are TGTGCCAGCCTCCCCGTCGGTTCTAGGAACTATGGCTACACCTTC.

The chain joins TRBV19 to TRBJ1-5; D unclear. V was pared by 5 bases and J by 2 bases, with 13 bases between. The CDR3 has 15 amino acids. The V gene's germline CDR1 is LNHDA and CDR2 SQIVND (reference sequence). For the CDR3, the DNA is TGTGCCAGTAGTGGGAGCGGGCTCGGCAATCAGCCCCAGCATTTT. It is translated as CASSGSGLGNQPQHF.

This rearrangement joins TRBV11-2 to TRBJ1-1; D may be TRBD1 (5 bases). Germline values: CDR1 SGHAT, CDR2 FQNNGV. V dropped 5 bases and J dropped 0 bases, with 10 bases sitting between them. The CDR3 sequence is 14 residues long. CDR3 coding DNA: TGTGCCAGCAGCACCGGGACGGTGAACACTGAAGCTTTCTTT. Amino acid sequence: CASSTGTVNTEAFF.

This clone has just one count. The J gene is TRBJ1-2, the V gene TRBV11-2; 7 positions match TRBD1. Per germline, CDR1 SGHAT and CDR2 FQNNGV. This CDR3 contains 16 residues. V lost 7 bases to trimming and J lost 8 bases; unmatched junction nucleotides: 19. CDR3 region: CASTSSRAKDRLGYTF. CDR3 coding DNA: TGTGCCAGCACCTCATCAAGGGCGAAGGACAGGTTGGGCTACACCTTC. Using reference TRBV11-2 and TRBJ1-2 for the parts outside the CDR3, the full variable domain is EAGVAQSPRYKIIEKRQSVAFWCNPISGHATLYWYQQILGQGPKLLIQFQNNGVVDDSQLPKDRFSAERLKGVDSTLKIQPAKLEDSAVYLCASTSSRAKDRLGYTFGSGTRLTVV.

This clone appeared once. V and J are TRBV5-8 and TRBJ2-1, with TRBD1 matching over 9 bases. Germline-derived CDR1 and CDR2 are SGHTS and YDEGEE. The CDR3 spans 15 residues. V gave up 0 bases and J gave up 6 bases; unmatched junction bases: 4. Written as DNA, the CDR3 is TGTGCCAGCAGCTTGGGACAGGGGGTTTTCAATGAGCAGTTCTTC. It translates to CASSLGQGVFNEQFF.

The CDR3 sequence is CASSLGLGNEQFF. Written as DNA, the CDR3 is TGTGCCAGCAGTTTGGGACTGGGGAATGAGCAGTTCTTC. V usage is TRBV12-3 or TRBV12-4 and J usage is TRBJ2-1; maybe TRBD2 (6 bases). V was cut by 3 bases and J by 7 bases, with 10 bases left in between. CDR3 size: 13 residues.

The chain joins TRBV9 to TRBJ2-5; D may be TRBD2 (6 bases). V was cut by 3 bases and J by 2 bases, with 14 bases left in between. This CDR3 contains 15 residues. CDR1 and CDR2 (germline): SGDLS, YYNGEE. CDR3 loop: CASSELGLAQETQYF. As DNA, the CDR3 is TGTGCCAGCAGCGAACTGGGACTGGCTCAAGAGACCCAGTACTTC.

The chain is built from TRBV10-1 and TRBJ2-1, with 10 bases lining up with TRBD2. CDR3 length: 14 residues. Germline-derived CDR1 and CDR2 are WNHNN and SYGVQD (reference sequence). J lost 6 bases, V lost 7 bases, and 6 bases had no gene match. CDR3 in DNA: TGCGCCAGCAAGGCTAGCGGGGGCCCCAATGAGCAGTTCTTC. It translates to CASKASGGPNEQFF.

The chain is built from TRBV10-1 and TRBJ1-1; D unclear. The V gene lost 6 bases and the J gene lost 2 bases, with 16 bases spanning the gap. The CDR3 runs to 15 residues. Germline assignment: CDR1 WNHNN and CDR2 SYGVQD (reference sequence). Here the CDR3 DNA reads TGCGCCAGCAGATTTGCCCGGGATCTTAACACTGAAGCTTTCTTT. Translation gives CASRFARDLNTEAFF.

The chain employs TRBV19 and TRBJ1-1; 12 bases agree with TRBD1. CDR3 length equals 15 residues. V trimming: 4 bases; J trimming: 7 bases; junction bases outside the gene matches: 7. CDR1 LNHDA and CDR2 SQIVND come from the germline V gene (reference sequence). The DNA for the CDR3 is TGTGCCAGTAGTAAACTGGGACAGGGGGCTATTGAAGCTTTCTTT. Its translation: CASSKLGQGAIEAFF.